The 20 T cell receptor beta chains reported below all come from one sample, sequenced in a study of neoadjuvant nivolumab and ipilimumab in lung cancer. Clones were read by immunoSEQ multiplex PCR, and TCRdb kept only the in-frame ones, dropping some. In the table there are tens of thousands of clones, around 89% of which are singletons. The sample in question was blood, obtained before neoadjuvant nivolumab, alone or with ipilimumab. The origin of the receptors is an adult with non-small cell lung cancer. Some clones in this sample may be carry-over from other donors' samples.

This clone was seen only a few times. The chain uses TRBV6-5 and TRBJ2-5; TRBD1 or TRBD2 may be the D gene (5 bases each). The ends were cut back, 2 bases at V and 1 base at J, with 14 bases in the middle. The CDR3 runs 16 residues. Germline V CDR1 and CDR2: MNHEY, SVGAGI. The CDR3 here is CASSYSAEGTQETQYF. As DNA, the CDR3 is TGTGCCAGCAGTTACAGCGCAGAGGGGACCCAAGAGACCCAGTACTTC.

The rearrangement links TRBV4-3 to TRBJ2-7, with 10 bases aligning to TRBD2. Trimming removed 1 base from V and 4 bases from J; junction bases left unmatched: 4. Germline V gene sequence: CDR1 LGHNA, CDR2 YSLEER. This CDR3 comprises 15 residues. The CDR3 loop is CASSQATSGIYEQYF. The CDR3 DNA follows: TGCGCCAGCAGCCAAGCAACTAGCGGGATTTACGAGCAGTACTTC.

The chain carries TRBV7-2 and TRBJ2-5; 9 bases line up with TRBD1. V was clipped by 5 bases and J by 6 bases; unmatched bases: 7. CDR1 is SGHTA and CDR2 is FQGNSA in the germline V gene. This CDR3 is 14 amino acids long. The CDR3 loop is CASSSGTGTKTQYF. The CDR3 DNA is TGTGCCAGCAGCAGCGGGACAGGGACCAAGACCCAGTACTTC.

Concerning this clone: One junction end does not reproduce the germline sequence, and a read error may be involved. The chain has TRBV4-3 and TRBJ2-3; no definite D call. The length of the CDR3 is 13 residues. The germline gives CDR1 LGHNA, CDR2 YSLEER. The CDR3 DNA sequence: TGCGCCAGCAGCCAAGAACTTCCTGCCGAAAATCTTTTT. It encodes CASSQELPAENLF.

This chain links TRBV11-2 with TRBJ2-7, with TRBD2 matching 8 bases. Per germline, CDR1 SGHAT and CDR2 FQNNGV. The CDR3 spans 15 residues. The J segment lost 0 bases and the V segment lost 3 bases, leaving 4 bases of the junction unmatched. The DNA for the CDR3 is TGTGCCAGCAGCTTTAGCGGGATCGACTCCTACGAGCAGTACTTC. It translates to CASSFSGIDSYEQYF.

The chain recombines TRBV7-3 with TRBJ2-1, with TRBD2 identical over 9 bases. CDR3 size: 16 residues. From germline, CDR1 is SGHTA and CDR2 FQGTGA. The J segment lost 0 bases and the V segment lost 5 bases, leaving 5 bases of the junction unmatched. The CDR3 loop is CASSLGAGGSYNEQFF. The CDR3 nucleotides are TGTGCCAGCAGCCTAGGAGCGGGAGGCTCCTACAATGAGCAGTTCTTC.

J is TRBJ2-1 and V is TRBV5-6; D remains ambiguous. Germline CDR1 is SGHDT and CDR2 is YYEEEE. V was shortened by 1 base and J by 8 bases, with 7 bases between the two germline ends. The CDR3 extends over 12 amino acids. As DNA, the CDR3 is TGTGCCAGCAGCTTGATGACGGATGAGCAGTTCTTC. Translated: CASSLMTDEQFF.

This clone has just a few counts. V is TRBV7-2 and J is TRBJ2-3, with no clear D. V was shortened by 1 base and J by 3 bases, with 8 bases between the two germline ends. The CDR3 covers 14 residues. The germline V gene encodes CDR1 SGHTA and CDR2 FQGNSA. The CDR3: CASSLGFSTDTQYF. The CDR3 DNA reads as TGTGCCAGCAGCTTAGGGTTTAGTACAGATACGCAGTATTTT. The whole variable domain, remainder taken from reference TRBV7-2 and TRBJ2-3, is GAGVSQSPSNKVTEKGKDVELRCDPISGHTALYWYRQSLGQGLEFLIYFQGNSAPDKSGLPSDRFSAERTGGSVSTLTIQRTQQEDSAVYLCASSLGFSTDTQYFGPGTRLTVL.

This clone was seen more than once but under ten times. The chain links TRBV7-9 to TRBJ1-1, with 10 positions matching TRBD1. The junction had 3 bases not matched to a gene; V was cut back by 4 bases and J by 7 bases. Germline V gene data show CDR1 as SEHNR and CDR2 as FQNEAQ (reference sequence). The CDR3 runs to 13 residues. In nucleotides, the CDR3 is TGTGCCAGCAGCTCTGGGACAGGGGATGAAGCTTTCTTT. Translating it yields CASSSGTGDEAFF.

The V gene is TRBV4-3, the J gene TRBJ2-3; 8 bases are a match to TRBD2. The CDR3 runs 15 residues. Trimming cost V 6 bases and J 4 bases; bases outside gene matches: 9. Per germline, CDR1 LGHNA and CDR2 YSLEER. CDR3 region: CASSPFSGTSDTQYF. The DNA of the CDR3 is TGCGCCAGCAGTCCTTTTAGCGGGACGTCAGATACGCAGTATTTT.

V is TRBV7-9 and J is TRBJ1-1; possible D gene TRBD1, 6 bases. Germline-derived CDR1 and CDR2 are SEHNR and FQNEAQ (reference sequence). Trimming removed 2 bases from V and 4 bases from J, with 14 bases in between. The CDR3 runs 15 residues. The CDR3 DNA reads as TGTGCCAGCAGCTTAATGGGGGGCACCAGCACTGAAGCTTTCTTT. The encoded protein is CASSLMGGTSTEAFF.

Points on this clone: At one end, the junction sequence differs from germline, possibly due to a read error. The chain is built from TRBV7-7 and TRBJ2-5; D is unclear. The germline gives CDR1 SSHAT, CDR2 FNYEAQ (reference sequence). This CDR3 has 13 amino acids. The CDR3: CASSLGIVETQYF. The CDR3 nucleotides are TGTGCTAGCAGCTTGGGAATTGTTGAGACCCAGTACTTC.

With regard to this clone: Germline is not matched at one junction end, which may reflect a read error. This chain uses TRBV7-9 with TRBJ1-1, with no clear D. Germline CDR1 and CDR2: SEHNR and FQNEAQ (reference sequence). The CDR3 loop spans 12 amino acids. CDR3 coding DNA: TGTGCCTGCAGCCTCATAAACACTGAAGCTTTCTTT. This encodes CACSLINTEAFF.

The table lists this clone with a few counts. The chain uses TRBV2 and TRBJ2-7; 7 nucleotides agree with TRBD1. V shed 5 bases and J 4 bases; nucleotides not matched to a gene: 2. The CDR3 runs 12 residues. CDR1 SNHLY and CDR2 FYNNEI come from the germline V gene. CDR3 sequence (DNA): TGTGCCAGCAGTTCGGGACAGTACGAGCAGTACTTC. Translating gives CASSSGQYEQYF.

This clone has only a few counts. CDR3 region: CASSLERSNQPQHF. CDR3 nucleotides: TGTGCCAGCAGCTTGGAACGGAGCAATCAGCCCCAGCATTTT. V and J are TRBV5-5 and TRBJ1-5; D not resolved. This CDR3 spans 14 amino acids. Germline CDR1 is SGHKS and CDR2 is YYEKEE (reference sequence). Trimming removed 0 bases at V and 1 base at J, with 5 bases between.

The gene calls are TRBV5-1 and TRBJ2-3; no clear D gene. CDR1 and CDR2 from the germline V gene are SGHRS and YFSETQ. CDR3 length: 16 amino acids. The V end was cut by 0 bases, the J end by 0 bases, with 11 bases between. The CDR3 nucleotides read TGCGCCAGCAGCTTGGATCGTACCCTTAGCACAGATACGCAGTATTTT. Its translation is CASSLDRTLSTDTQYF.

This chain connects TRBV18 to TRBJ2-1; maybe TRBD1 (5 bases). The CDR3 spans 15 residues. The germline gives CDR1 KGHSH, CDR2 LQKENI. With 1 base removed from V and 7 bases from J, the gap between germline ends came to 14 bases. CDR3 bases: TGTGCCAGCTCACCACGTCCAGGGTCGGTGAATGAGCAGTTCTTC. Translation gives CASSPRPGSVNEQFF.

The rearrangement joins TRBV5-1 to TRBJ2-7; 10 bases align to TRBD1. Germline V gene data show CDR1 as SGHRS and CDR2 as YFSETQ. The CDR3 runs 15 residues. The J segment lost 7 bases and the V segment lost 5 bases, leaving 12 bases of the junction unmatched. CDR3 in DNA: TGCGCCAGCAGGTTTTCCTCGGGACAGGGGCGAGAGCAGTACTTC. Translating it yields CASRFSSGQGREQYF.

The CDR3 DNA follows: TGTGCCAGCAGTTACTCGACCCAGAGCTATGGCTACACCTTC. Encoded protein: CASSYSTQSYGYTF. The J gene is TRBJ1-2, the V gene TRBV6-5; unclear D gene. The germline V gene encodes CDR1 MNHEY and CDR2 SVGAGI. V was clipped by 0 bases and J by 4 bases, with 9 bases between them. CDR3 size: 14 residues.

This clone showed up just once. The genes are TRBV5-1 and TRBJ2-1; D may be TRBD2 (6 bases). Germline V lookup: CDR1 SGHRS, CDR2 YFSETQ. V lost 3 bases to trimming and J lost 0 bases, with 16 bases between them. The CDR3 is made up of 17 amino acids. CDR3 loop: CASSSGVSGVSYNEQFF. CDR3 DNA: TGCGCCAGCAGCTCGGGGGTTTCGGGAGTCTCCTACAATGAGCAGTTCTTC.